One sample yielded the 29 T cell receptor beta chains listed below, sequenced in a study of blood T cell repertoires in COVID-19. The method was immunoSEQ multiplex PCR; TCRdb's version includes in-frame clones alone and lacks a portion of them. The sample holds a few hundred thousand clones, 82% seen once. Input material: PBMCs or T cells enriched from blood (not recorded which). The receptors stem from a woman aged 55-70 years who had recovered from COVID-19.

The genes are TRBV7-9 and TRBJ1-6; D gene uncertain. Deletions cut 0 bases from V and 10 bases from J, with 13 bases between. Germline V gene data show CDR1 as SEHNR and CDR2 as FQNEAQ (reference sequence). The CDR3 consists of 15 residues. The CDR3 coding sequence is TGTGCCAGCAGCTTAGCAGCAGGCGCTGGATCACCCCTCCACTTT. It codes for CASSLAAGAGSPLHF.

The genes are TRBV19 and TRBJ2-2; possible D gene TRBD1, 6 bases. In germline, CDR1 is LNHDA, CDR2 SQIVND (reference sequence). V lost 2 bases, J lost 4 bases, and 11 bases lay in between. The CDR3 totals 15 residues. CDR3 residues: CASSINRDVTGELFF. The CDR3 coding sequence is TGTGCCAGTAGTATAAACAGGGATGTCACCGGGGAGCTGTTTTTT.

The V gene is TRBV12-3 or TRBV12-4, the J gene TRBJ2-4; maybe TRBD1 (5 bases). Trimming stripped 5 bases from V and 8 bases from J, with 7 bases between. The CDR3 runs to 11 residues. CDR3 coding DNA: TGTGCCAGCAGTGGGGCATACATTCAGTACTTC. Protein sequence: CASSGAYIQYF.

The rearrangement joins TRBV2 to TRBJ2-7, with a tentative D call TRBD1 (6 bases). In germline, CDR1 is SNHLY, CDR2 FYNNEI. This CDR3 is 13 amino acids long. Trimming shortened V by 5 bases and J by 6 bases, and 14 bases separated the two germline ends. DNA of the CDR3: TGTGCCAGCAGTACCCGGACAGCTGGCGAGCAGTACTTC. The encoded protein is CASSTRTAGEQYF.

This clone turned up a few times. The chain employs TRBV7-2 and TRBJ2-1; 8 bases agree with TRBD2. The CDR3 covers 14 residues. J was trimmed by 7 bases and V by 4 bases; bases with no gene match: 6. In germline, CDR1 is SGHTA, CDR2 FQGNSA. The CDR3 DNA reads TGTGCCAGCAGCTCATGGACTAGCACTAATGAGCAGTTCTTC. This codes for CASSSWTSTNEQFF.

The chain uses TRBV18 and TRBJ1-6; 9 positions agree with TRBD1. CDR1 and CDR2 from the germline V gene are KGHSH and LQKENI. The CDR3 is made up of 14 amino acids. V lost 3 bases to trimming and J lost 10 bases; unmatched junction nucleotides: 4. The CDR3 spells CASSPGQGESPLHF. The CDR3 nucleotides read TGTGCCAGCTCACCGGGACAGGGTGAATCACCCCTCCACTTT.

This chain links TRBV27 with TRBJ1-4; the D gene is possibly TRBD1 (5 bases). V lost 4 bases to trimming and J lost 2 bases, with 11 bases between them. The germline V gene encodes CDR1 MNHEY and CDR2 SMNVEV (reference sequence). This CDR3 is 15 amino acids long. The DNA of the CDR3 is TGTGCCAGCAGTTGGGGCCGCGCCACTAATGAAAAACTGTTTTTT. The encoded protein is CASSWGRATNEKLFF.

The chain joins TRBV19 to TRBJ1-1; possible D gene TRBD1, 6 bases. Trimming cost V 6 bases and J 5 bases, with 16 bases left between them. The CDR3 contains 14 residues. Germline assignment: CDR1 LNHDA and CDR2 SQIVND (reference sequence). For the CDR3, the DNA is TGTGCCAGTAGACTTGCAGGGGCGAAAACTGAAGCTTTCTTT. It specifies CASRLAGAKTEAFF.

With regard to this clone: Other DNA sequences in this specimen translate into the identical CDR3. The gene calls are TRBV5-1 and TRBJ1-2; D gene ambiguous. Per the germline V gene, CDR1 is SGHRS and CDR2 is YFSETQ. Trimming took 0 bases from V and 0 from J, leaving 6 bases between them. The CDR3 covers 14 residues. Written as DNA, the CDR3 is TGCGCCAGCAGCTTGGACGGAGCTAACTATGGCTACACCTTC. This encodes CASSLDGANYGYTF.

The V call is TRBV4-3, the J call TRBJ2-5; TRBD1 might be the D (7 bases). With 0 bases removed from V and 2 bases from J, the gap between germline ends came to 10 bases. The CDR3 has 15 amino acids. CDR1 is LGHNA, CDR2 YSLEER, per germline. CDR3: CASSQDRGVQETQYF. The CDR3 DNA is TGCGCCAGCAGCCAAGACAGGGGGGTTCAAGAGACCCAGTACTTC.

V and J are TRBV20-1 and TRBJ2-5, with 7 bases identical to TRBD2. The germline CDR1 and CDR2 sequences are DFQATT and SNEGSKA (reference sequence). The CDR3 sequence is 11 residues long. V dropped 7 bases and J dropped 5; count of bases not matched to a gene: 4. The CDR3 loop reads CSGEGTETQYF. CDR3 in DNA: TGCAGTGGGGAGGGGACGGAGACCCAGTACTTC.

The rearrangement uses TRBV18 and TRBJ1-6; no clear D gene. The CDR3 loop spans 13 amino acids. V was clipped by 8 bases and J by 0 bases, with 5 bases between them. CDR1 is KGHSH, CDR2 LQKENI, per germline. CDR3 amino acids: CASADSYNSPLHF. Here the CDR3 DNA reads TGTGCCAGCGCAGACTCCTATAATTCACCCCTCCACTTT.

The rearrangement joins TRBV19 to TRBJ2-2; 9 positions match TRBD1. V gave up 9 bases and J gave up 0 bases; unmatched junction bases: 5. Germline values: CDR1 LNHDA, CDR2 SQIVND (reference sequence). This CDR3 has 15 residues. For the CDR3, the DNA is TGTGCCAGCCTACGACAGGGGGCGAACACCGGGGAGCTGTTTTTT. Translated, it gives CASLRQGANTGELFF.

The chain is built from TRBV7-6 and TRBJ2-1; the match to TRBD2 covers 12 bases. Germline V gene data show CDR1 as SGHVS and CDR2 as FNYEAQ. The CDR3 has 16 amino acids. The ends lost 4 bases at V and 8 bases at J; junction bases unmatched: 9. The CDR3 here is CASSSNLAGGSDEQFF. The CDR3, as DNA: TGTGCCAGCAGCTCCAACCTAGCGGGAGGGTCCGATGAGCAGTTCTTC.

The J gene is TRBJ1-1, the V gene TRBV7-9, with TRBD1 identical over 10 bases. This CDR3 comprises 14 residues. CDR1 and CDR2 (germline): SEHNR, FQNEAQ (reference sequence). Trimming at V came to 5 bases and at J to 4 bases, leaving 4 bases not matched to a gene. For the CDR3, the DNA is TGTGCCAGCAGCCTGACAGGGGGCCCCACTGAAGCTTTCTTT. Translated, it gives CASSLTGGPTEAFF.

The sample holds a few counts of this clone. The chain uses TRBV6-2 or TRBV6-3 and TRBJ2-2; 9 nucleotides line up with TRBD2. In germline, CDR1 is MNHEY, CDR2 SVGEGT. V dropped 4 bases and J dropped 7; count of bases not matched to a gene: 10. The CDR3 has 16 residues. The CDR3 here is CASSSWRGGLDGELFF. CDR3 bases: TGTGCCAGCAGTTCTTGGCGGGGGGGCCTCGACGGGGAGCTGTTTTTT.

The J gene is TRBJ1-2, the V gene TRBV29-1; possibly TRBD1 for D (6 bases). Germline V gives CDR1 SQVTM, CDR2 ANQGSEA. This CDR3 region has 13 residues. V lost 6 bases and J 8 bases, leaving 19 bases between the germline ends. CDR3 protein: CSVLKEQGRGYTF. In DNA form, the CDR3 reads TGCAGCGTCCTTAAGGAACAGGGCAGGGGCTACACCTTC.

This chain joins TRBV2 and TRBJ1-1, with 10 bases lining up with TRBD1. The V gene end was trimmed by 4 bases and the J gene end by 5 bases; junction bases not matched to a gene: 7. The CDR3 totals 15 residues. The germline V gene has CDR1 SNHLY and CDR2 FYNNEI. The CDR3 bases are TGTGCCAGCAGTGGGGACAGGGGAGAGGAGACTGAAGCTTTCTTT. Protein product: CASSGDRGEETEAFF. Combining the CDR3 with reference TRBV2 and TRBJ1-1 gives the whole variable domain EPEVTQTPSHQVTQMGQEVILRCVPISNHLYFYWYRQILGQKVEFLVSFYNNEISEKSEIFDDQFSVERPDGSNFTLKIRSTKLEDSAMYFCASSGDRGEETEAFFGQGTRLTVV.

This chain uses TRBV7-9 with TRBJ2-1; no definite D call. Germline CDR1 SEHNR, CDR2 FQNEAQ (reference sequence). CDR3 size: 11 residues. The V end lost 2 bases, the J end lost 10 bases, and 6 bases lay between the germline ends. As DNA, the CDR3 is TGTGCCAGCAGCTTAAACGGGGAGCAGTTCTTC. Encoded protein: CASSLNGEQFF.

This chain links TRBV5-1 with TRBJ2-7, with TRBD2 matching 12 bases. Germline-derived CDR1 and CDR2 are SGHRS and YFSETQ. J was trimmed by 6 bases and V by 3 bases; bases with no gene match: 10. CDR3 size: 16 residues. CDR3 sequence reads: CASSYGLAGSASEQYF. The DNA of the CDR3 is TGCGCCAGCAGCTACGGACTAGCGGGGTCCGCCTCCGAGCAGTACTTC. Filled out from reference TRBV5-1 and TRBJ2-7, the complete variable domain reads KAGVTQTPRYLIKTRGQQVTLSCSPISGHRSVSWYQQTPGQGLQFLFEYFSETQRNKGNFPGRFSGRQFSNSRSEMNVSTLELGDSALYLCASSYGLAGSASEQYFGPGTRLTVT.

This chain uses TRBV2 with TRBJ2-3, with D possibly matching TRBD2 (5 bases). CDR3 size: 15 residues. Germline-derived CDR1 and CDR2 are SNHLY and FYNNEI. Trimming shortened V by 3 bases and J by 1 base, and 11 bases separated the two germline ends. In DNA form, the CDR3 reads TGTGCCAGCAGTGATTCAGGAGGTGGCACAGATACGCAGTATTTT. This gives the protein CASSDSGGGTDTQYF.

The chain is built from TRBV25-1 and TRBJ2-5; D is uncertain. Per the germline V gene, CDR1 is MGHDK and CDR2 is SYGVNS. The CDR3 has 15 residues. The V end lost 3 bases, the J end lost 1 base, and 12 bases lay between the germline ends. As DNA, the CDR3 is TGTGCCAGCAGTGACCATACAGACGCCCAAGAGACCCAGTACTTC. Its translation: CASSDHTDAQETQYF.

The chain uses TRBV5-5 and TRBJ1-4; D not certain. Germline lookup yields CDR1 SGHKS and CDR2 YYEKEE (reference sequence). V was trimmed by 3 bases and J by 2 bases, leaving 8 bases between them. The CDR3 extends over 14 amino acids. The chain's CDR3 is CASSSRVTNEKLFF. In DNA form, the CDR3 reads TGTGCCAGCAGCTCCCGGGTTACTAATGAAAAACTGTTTTTT.

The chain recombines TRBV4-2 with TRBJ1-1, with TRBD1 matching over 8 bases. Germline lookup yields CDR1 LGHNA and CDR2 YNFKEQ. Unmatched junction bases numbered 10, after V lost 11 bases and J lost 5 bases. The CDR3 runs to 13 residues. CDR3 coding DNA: TGTGCCGCCAAGGGACAGGTGGGGACTGAAGCTTTCTTT. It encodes CAAKGQVGTEAFF.

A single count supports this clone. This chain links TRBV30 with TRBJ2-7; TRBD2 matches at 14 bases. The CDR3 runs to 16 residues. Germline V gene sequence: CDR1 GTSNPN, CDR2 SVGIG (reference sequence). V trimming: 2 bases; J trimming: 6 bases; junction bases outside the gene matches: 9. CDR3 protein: CAWSPRTGLAGVEQYF. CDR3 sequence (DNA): TGTGCCTGGAGTCCCCGTACGGGACTAGCGGGAGTCGAGCAGTACTTC.

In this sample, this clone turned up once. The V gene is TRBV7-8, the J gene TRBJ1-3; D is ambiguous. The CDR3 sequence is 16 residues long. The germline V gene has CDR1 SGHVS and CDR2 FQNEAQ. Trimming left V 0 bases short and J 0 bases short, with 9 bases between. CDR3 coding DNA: TGTGCCAGCAGCTTAGCGGAGCAACGCTCTGGAAACACCATATATTTT. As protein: CASSLAEQRSGNTIYF.

CDR3 in amino acids: CASTRGDNQPQHF. The DNA for the CDR3 is TGTGCCAGCACTCGAGGAGACAATCAGCCCCAGCATTTT. The chain has TRBV12-3 or TRBV12-4 and TRBJ1-5; D is undetermined. The CDR3 totals 13 residues. V lost 7 bases and J 3 bases, leaving 10 bases between the germline ends.

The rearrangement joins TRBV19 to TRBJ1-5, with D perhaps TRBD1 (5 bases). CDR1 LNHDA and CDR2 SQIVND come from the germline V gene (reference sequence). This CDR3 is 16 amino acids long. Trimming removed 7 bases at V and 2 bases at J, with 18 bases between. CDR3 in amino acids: CASKLGGADRNQPQHF. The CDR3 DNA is TGTGCCAGTAAATTGGGCGGGGCCGATCGCAATCAGCCCCAGCATTTT.

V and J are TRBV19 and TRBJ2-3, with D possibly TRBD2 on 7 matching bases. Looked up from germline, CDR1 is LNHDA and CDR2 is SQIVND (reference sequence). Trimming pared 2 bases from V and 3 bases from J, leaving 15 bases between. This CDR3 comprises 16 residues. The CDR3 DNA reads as TGTGCCAGTAGTATACGAGGGGGGGCGAGGACAGATACGCAGTATTTT. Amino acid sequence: CASSIRGGARTDTQYF.